This T cell receptor beta chain was captured by sequencing in a study of blood T cell repertoires in COVID-19. As for the study in general: Sources were T cells, B-cell-depleted T cells, or PBMCs; the material itself was cDNA or gDNA.

Repertoires were generated with immunoSEQ multiplex PCR, while TCRdb's copy carries only in-frame clones and drops some. The sample lists approximately 120,000 clones; approximately 80% were seen once. In this sample, this clone turned up once. Germline assignment: CDR1 SNHLY and CDR2 FYNNEI. The CDR3 is 16 residues long. J lost 3 bases, V lost 6 bases, and 9 bases had no gene match. The clonotype originates from a woman aged 80 or older with active or convalescent COVID-19. The chain is built from TRBV2 and TRBJ1-5, with 9 bases lining up with TRBD1. The sample comprised peripheral blood. The CDR3 region has the DNA TGTGCCAGCAGCGACCCGGGACAGGGTTACAATCAGCCCCAGCATTTT. This translates into CASSDPGQGYNQPQHF.